The sequence of this TCR beta chain was determined in a study of preoperative IRX-2 immunotherapy in early breast cancer. Produced via immunoSEQ multiplex PCR; TCRdb's table is partial and in-frame only. The sample gives 34,000 or so clones, around 86% of which show up once; roughly 2.5% is in the top ten. Documented treatment: preoperative locoregional IRX-2 cytokine immunotherapy. The material was lymph node tissue, obtained from a patient treated with IRX-2 immunotherapy. This receptor was taken from a human donor with breast cancer.

CDR3 bases: TGTGCCAGCAGTTCCGGCCGGGACAGGGGTGCCTTTGACTCTGGAAACACCATATATTTT. Protein product: CASSSGRDRGAFDSGNTIYF. This chain joins TRBV6-7 and TRBJ1-3; 10 bases align to TRBD1. TRBV6-7 falls under the ORF class, with uncertain function. CDR3 size: 20 residues. V gave up 4 bases and J gave up 0 bases; unmatched junction bases: 15.